Following are 3 T cell receptor beta chains from one sample sequenced in a study of T cell repertoires in cytomegalovirus infection. These receptors' targets are unknown. TCRdb itself ran the reads through MiXCR, one entry per CDR3 protein. The sample contains 600,000 to 700,000 distinct CDR3 sequences, around 32% of which appear only once. This specimen was cultured PBMCs, taken from culture after CMV antigen stimulation. The receptors here all came from a human donor in good health (CMV status not recorded). Some clones in this sample may be carry-over from other donors' samples.

The chain uses TRBV5-1 and TRBJ2-3; D may correspond to TRBD1 or TRBD2 (5 bases each). Germline CDR1 SGHRS, CDR2 YFSETQ. The CDR3 consists of 15 residues. The germline V and J ends were trimmed by 4 bases and 3 bases, with 15 bases remaining between them. The CDR3 bases are TGCGCCAGCAGCCCCTGGGACCCTCTGACAGATACGCAGTATTTT. Translating gives CASSPWDPLTDTQYF.

This clonotype was found a few times. The chain couples TRBV7-6 to TRBJ2-1, with TRBD1 matching over 10 bases. After removal of 4 bases from V and 4 bases from J, the junction contained 7 bases not matched to a gene. The germline CDR1 and CDR2 sequences are SGHVS and FNYEAQ. The CDR3 sequence is 16 residues long. The CDR3 nucleotides read TGTGCCAGCAGCTCAAACCCGGGACAGGGGTACAATGAGCAGTTCTTC. Protein sequence: CASSSNPGQGYNEQFF.

This clonotype came up once. This rearrangement joins TRBV29-1 to TRBJ2-3; D possibly corresponds to TRBD2 (6 bases). Trimming shortened V by 4 bases and J by 8 bases, and 19 bases separated the two germline ends. Per the germline V gene, CDR1 is SQVTM and CDR2 is ANQGSEA. The CDR3 is 14 residues long. The DNA for the CDR3 is TGCAGCGTTGCTACCGGGGACTGGAGTGGTACGCAGTATTTT. This gives the protein CSVATGDWSGTQYF.